The 28 T cell receptor beta chains given below trace back to one sample, sequenced in a study of T cell responses to AZD1222 COVID-19 vaccine. The table came from immunoSEQ multiplex PCR; TCRdb's copy has only in-frame clones and leaves some out. Among roughly 20,000 clones listed, approximately 84% were seen once. This material consisted of peripheral blood, taken 28 days after the second AZD1222 dose. The receptors here all came from an adult who received the AZD1222 COVID-19 vaccine.

The rearrangement links TRBV6-2 or TRBV6-3 to TRBJ2-6; weak D call: TRBD1 (6 bases). The CDR3 runs 15 residues. The germline V gene has CDR1 MNHEY and CDR2 SVGEGT. Between the trimmed V and J ends, which lost 6 bases and 1 base, there was a span of 10 bases. In DNA, the CDR3 is TGTGCCAGCAGCATTAGGGGGTCTGGGGCCAACGTCCTGACTTTC. Translation: CASSIRGSGANVLTF.

This clone turned up a few times. This sequence joins TRBV28 and TRBJ1-2, with D hard to call. The V end lost 6 bases, the J end lost 5 bases, and 16 bases lay between the germline ends. The CDR3 is 14 amino acids. CDR1 is MDHEN, CDR2 SYDVKM, per germline. CDR3 protein: CASRVPVGRYGYTF. The CDR3 nucleotides are TGTGCCAGCAGGGTCCCAGTTGGGAGGTATGGCTACACCTTC.

The chain employs TRBV28 and TRBJ2-3; no clear D gene. This CDR3 has 14 residues. Trimming left V 7 bases short and J 2 bases short, with 13 bases between. Germline V gene data show CDR1 as MDHEN and CDR2 as SYDVKM. CDR3 DNA sequence: TGTGCCAGCATTACGACGACCCACACAGATACGCAGTATTTT. This codes for CASITTTHTDTQYF.

The gene calls are TRBV15 and TRBJ1-1, with a possible D match to TRBD1 (6 bases). Germline-derived CDR1 and CDR2 are LNHNV and YYDKDF (reference sequence). Trimming took 9 bases from V and 1 from J, leaving 15 bases between them. This CDR3 contains 14 residues. The CDR3 loop is CATSSGQRNTEAFF. The CDR3 nucleotides are TGTGCCACTAGCTCGGGACAACGGAACACTGAAGCTTTCTTT.

J is TRBJ2-7 and V is TRBV7-2; 8 positions agree with TRBD2. The germline gives CDR1 SGHTA, CDR2 FQGNSA. With V trimmed by 4 bases and J by 8 bases, 13 bases remained unmatched. The CDR3 runs to 15 residues. The CDR3 nucleotides read TGTGCCAGCAGCTCCCCCGGGAGCGGGAGCAAGCAGCAGTACTTC. The encoded protein is CASSSPGSGSKQQYF.

The rearrangement uses TRBV2 and TRBJ2-4; no reliable D call. CDR3 length: 13 amino acids. Germline V gene lookup returns CDR1 SNHLY and CDR2 FYNNEI. V lost 7 bases and J lost 3, with 10 bases in between. CDR3 amino acids: CASTEVDKNIQYF. The CDR3 DNA follows: TGTGCCAGCACCGAGGTGGACAAAAACATTCAGTACTTC.

V and J are TRBV6-5 and TRBJ2-1; weak D call: TRBD2 (6 bases). V was pared by 5 bases and J by 12 bases, with 14 bases between. The germline gives CDR1 MNHEY, CDR2 SVGAGI. There are 12 residues in the CDR3. The CDR3 loop reads CASSPPSAWQFF. The CDR3 bases are TGTGCCAGCAGTCCCCCTAGCGCATGGCAGTTCTTC.

The CDR3 here is CASSFGLARPTSTDTQYF. The CDR3 DNA follows: TGCGCCAGCAGCTTTGGGCTAGCGAGACCTACTAGCACAGATACGCAGTATTTT. V and J are TRBV5-1 and TRBJ2-3; possibly TRBD2 for D (6 bases). The V gene lost 2 bases and the J gene lost 0 bases, with 19 bases spanning the gap. The CDR3 is made up of 18 amino acids. CDR1 and CDR2 (germline): SGHRS, YFSETQ.

This clone was seen a few times. The chain carries TRBV5-1 and TRBJ1-1; D gene ambiguous. Per germline, CDR1 SGHRS and CDR2 YFSETQ. Trimming cost V 0 bases and J 8 bases, with 11 bases left between them. The CDR3 contains 13 residues. The CDR3 spells CASSLAPAGEAFF. The CDR3, as DNA: TGCGCCAGCAGCTTGGCCCCAGCAGGCGAAGCTTTCTTT. Complete variable domain (other parts from reference TRBV5-1 and TRBJ1-1): KAGVTQTPRYLIKTRGQQVTLSCSPISGHRSVSWYQQTPGQGLQFLFEYFSETQRNKGNFPGRFSGRQFSNSRSEMNVSTLELGDSALYLCASSLAPAGEAFFGQGTRLTVV.

As concerns this clone: This sample also contains other DNA sequences that code for the same CDR3. J is TRBJ2-7 and V is TRBV24-1; a possible D gene is TRBD2 (5 bases). There are 11 residues in the CDR3. CDR1 KGHDR and CDR2 SFDVKD come from the germline V gene. V shed 5 bases and J shed 4 bases, with 5 bases lying between them. The CDR3 loop reads CATSAGYEQYF. For the CDR3, the DNA is TGTGCCACCAGTGCGGGGTACGAGCAGTACTTC.

The chain carries TRBV6-1 and TRBJ1-5, with unresolved D. V dropped 3 bases and J dropped 4 bases, with 13 bases sitting between them. Germline CDR1 is MNHNS and CDR2 is SASEGT. This CDR3 has 15 residues. CDR3: CASSDWEGGNQPQHF. The CDR3 DNA is TGTGCCAGCAGTGATTGGGAAGGCGGTAATCAGCCCCAGCATTTT.

The genes are TRBV28 and TRBJ1-5, with a weak D call TRBD1 (6 bases). V gave up 5 bases and J gave up 5 bases, with 19 bases separating them. CDR1 MDHEN and CDR2 SYDVKM come from the germline V gene. This CDR3 comprises 16 residues. CDR3 sequence (DNA): TGTGCCAGCAGTACTCCGGGACAAAGTAGGCATCAGCCCCAGCATTTT. This encodes CASSTPGQSRHQPQHF.

The CDR3 coding sequence is TGTGCCAGCAGGATAACTAGCGGGAGTACTTACGAGCAGTACTTC. Translated: CASRITSGSTYEQYF. The chain recombines TRBV27 with TRBJ2-7; 11 bases are a match to TRBD2. The trim removed 6 bases at V and 4 bases at J, leaving 8 bases unmatched. The CDR3 totals 15 residues. Germline V CDR1 and CDR2: MNHEY, SMNVEV (reference sequence).

CDR3 in amino acids: CASSQQQGQRETQYF. The CDR3 DNA sequence: TGTGCCAGCAGCCAACAACAGGGGCAAAGGGAGACCCAGTACTTC. This chain links TRBV14 with TRBJ2-5; 7 bases are a match to TRBD1. J was trimmed by 5 bases and V by 2 bases; bases with no gene match: 8. The CDR3 consists of 15 residues. Germline V CDR1 and CDR2: SGHDN, FVKESK. Using reference TRBV14 and TRBJ2-5 for the parts outside the CDR3, the full variable domain is EAGVTQFPSHSVIEKGQTVTLRCDPISGHDNLYWYRRVMGKEIKFLLHFVKESKQDESGMPNNRFLAERTGGTYSTLKVQPAELEDSGVYFCASSQQQGQRETQYFGPGTRLLVL.

This chain connects TRBV18 to TRBJ1-2; no firm D call. The germline CDR1 and CDR2 sequences are KGHSH and LQKENI. The CDR3 length is 12 residues. V gave up 2 bases and J gave up 12 bases, with 13 bases separating them. CDR3 nucleotides: TGTGCCAGCTCACCATCCTCGGGGTCTCACACCTTC. It specifies CASSPSSGSHTF.

The V call is TRBV5-1, the J call TRBJ1-1; D might be TRBD1 (5 bases). The V and J ends lost 0 bases and 1 base respectively, with 10 bases between them. This CDR3 has 15 residues. The germline CDR1 and CDR2 sequences are SGHRS and YFSETQ. The chain's CDR3 is CASSLEAGTNTEAFF. The CDR3 nucleotides read TGCGCCAGCAGCTTGGAGGCAGGGACGAACACTGAAGCTTTCTTT.

The chain joins TRBV6-5 to TRBJ1-1; 11 bases map to TRBD1. With V trimmed by 8 bases and J by 3 bases, 5 bases remained unmatched. Germline CDR1 is MNHEY and CDR2 is SVGAGI. There are 14 residues in the CDR3. This CDR3 reads CASGQGARDTEAFF. Written as DNA, the CDR3 is TGTGCCAGCGGACAGGGGGCTAGGGACACTGAAGCTTTCTTT.

V usage is TRBV2 and J usage is TRBJ2-1; D gene ambiguous. The germline V and J ends were trimmed by 11 bases and 2 bases, with 19 bases remaining between them. This CDR3 is 15 amino acids long. Per the germline V gene, CDR1 is SNHLY and CDR2 is FYNNEI. The CDR3 sequence: CAGLYDTYAYNEQFF. CDR3 in DNA: TGTGCCGGATTGTACGACACCTACGCCTACAATGAGCAGTTCTTC.

This clone has just one count. This chain links TRBV6-5 with TRBJ2-3; D not certain. Per the germline V gene, CDR1 is MNHEY and CDR2 is SVGAGI. Trimming left V 1 base short and J 5 bases short, with 1 base between. CDR3 size: 11 residues. The CDR3 loop reads CASSYLDTQYF. The CDR3 nucleotides are TGTGCCAGCAGTTACTTAGATACGCAGTATTTT.

The chain links TRBV29-1 to TRBJ1-1; D uncertain. Germline assignment: CDR1 SQVTM and CDR2 ANQGSEA. The V end lost 3 bases, the J end lost 3 bases, and 14 bases lay between the germline ends. The CDR3 has 14 amino acids. The CDR3 here is CSVEARQVDTEAFF. Here the CDR3 DNA reads TGCAGCGTTGAGGCCCGTCAGGTAGACACTGAAGCTTTCTTT.

The rearrangement joins TRBV15 to TRBJ2-1; the D is unclear. CDR1 is LNHNV, CDR2 YYDKDF, per germline (reference sequence). V lost 2 bases to trimming and J lost 9 bases, with 29 bases between them. The CDR3 is made up of 19 amino acids. CDR3: CATSRSRVGTRAQFREQFF. As DNA, the CDR3 is TGTGCCACCAGCAGAAGCCGAGTGGGAACCCGGGCTCAATTCCGTGAGCAGTTCTTC.

The J gene is TRBJ2-3, the V gene TRBV9, with 10 bases matching TRBD2. The CDR3 spans 15 residues. Trimming cost V 0 bases and J 3 bases; bases outside gene matches: 1. Germline V gene data show CDR1 as SGDLS and CDR2 as YYNGEE. The chain's CDR3 is CASSVASGSTDTQYF. DNA of the CDR3: TGTGCCAGCAGCGTAGCTAGCGGGAGTACAGATACGCAGTATTTT.

The V gene is TRBV7-6, the J gene TRBJ2-1; D is ambiguous. V was trimmed by 3 bases and J by 2 bases, leaving 11 bases between them. The CDR3 covers 15 residues. Germline CDR1 is SGHVS and CDR2 is FNYEAQ. The CDR3 region has the DNA TGTGCCAGCAGCTTGAGCCCTAGAGCCTACAATGAGCAGTTCTTC. Translation: CASSLSPRAYNEQFF.

In DNA form, the CDR3 reads TGTGCCTGGGTAGGGGGGGAGGACACTGAAGCTTTCTTT. Residues: CAWVGGEDTEAFF. The V call is TRBV30, the J call TRBJ1-1; a possible D gene is TRBD1 (6 bases). CDR3 size: 13 residues. The germline CDR1 and CDR2 sequences are GTSNPN and SVGIG (reference sequence). V shed 5 bases and J shed 3 bases, with 13 bases lying between them.

The chain recombines TRBV5-1 with TRBJ2-5; unclear D gene. Trimming pared 4 bases from V and 5 bases from J, leaving 15 bases between. The CDR3 extends over 14 amino acids. CDR1 is SGHRS, CDR2 YFSETQ, per germline. The CDR3 loop is CASSRGLPGETQYF. CDR3 DNA: TGCGCCAGCAGCAGAGGCTTGCCGGGCGAGACCCAGTACTTC.

The chain links TRBV2 to TRBJ2-2; 7 bases match TRBD2. Germline CDR1 reads SNHLY; CDR2 reads FYNNEI. The CDR3 has 14 residues. After removal of 10 bases from V and 3 bases from J, the junction contained 8 bases not matched to a gene. CDR3 coding DNA: TGTGCCACCGGCGGGGGACGAGACACCGGGGAGCTGTTTTTT. It is translated as CATGGGRDTGELFF. The full variable domain, in which reference TRBV2 and TRBJ2-2 provide the parts outside the CDR3, is EPEVTQTPSHQVTQMGQEVILRCVPISNHLYFYWYRQILGQKVEFLVSFYNNEISEKSEIFDDQFSVERPDGSNFTLKIRSTKLEDSAMYFCATGGGRDTGELFFGEGSRLTVL.

This chain connects TRBV3-1 (or the pseudogene TRBV3-2) to TRBJ2-1; TRBD2 matches 14 bases. V lost 3 bases and J lost 6; bases outside the gene matches: 1. CDR1 and CDR2 (germline): LGHDT, YNNKEL (reference sequence). The CDR3 covers 15 residues. The CDR3, as DNA: TGTGCCAGCAGCCAGGGGACTAGCGGGAGCAATGAGCAGTTCTTC. Translating gives CASSQGTSGSNEQFF.

The gene calls are TRBV5-1 and TRBJ2-1; D is perhaps TRBD1 (5 bases). This CDR3 is 15 amino acids long. V was clipped by 2 bases and J by 0 bases, with 9 bases between them. The germline gives CDR1 SGHRS, CDR2 YFSETQ. The CDR3 spells CASSLQVDSYNEQFF. DNA of the CDR3: TGCGCCAGCAGCTTACAGGTGGACTCCTACAATGAGCAGTTCTTC.